This is a list of T cell receptor beta chains from one sample in a study of control samples from healthy donors and cancer patients. The repertoire was sequenced with immunoSEQ multiplex PCR; TCRdb's copy has only in-frame clones and lacks some. The sample includes just under 60,000 clones, around 90% seen only once; the top ten take 1.7%. The material sequenced was PBMCs. All receptors derive from a man in his forties or fifties with colorectal cancer. Both conserved end residues are part of each CDR3. Each record gives: D gene, V gene, J gene, clone size, CDR3 protein, CDR3 DNA. The D gene is left open where the match is weak. Part of the rows lack a size; the others show once, few, many or a class for expanded clones.

TRBD1	TRBV28	TRBJ1-4	.	CASSTSTGTTNEKLFF	TGTGCCAGCAGCACCTCGACAGGGACAACTAATGAAAAACTGTTTTTT
.	TRBV14	TRBJ1-1	.	CASSPQAWMNTEAFF	TGTGCCAGCAGCCCCCAGGCTTGGATGAACACTGAAGCTTTCTTT
.	TRBV5-4	TRBJ2-4	.	CASSSQDIAKNIQYF	TGTGCCAGCAGCTCACAGGATATAGCCAAAAACATTCAGTACTTC
.	TRBV5-8	TRBJ2-2	.	CASSTGTKNTGELFF	TGTGCCAGCAGCACCGGGACAAAGAACACCGGGGAGCTGTTTTTT
TRBD1	TRBV5-6	TRBJ2-1	.	CASSSDRSPNEQFF	TGTGCCAGCAGCTCGGACAGGTCCCCGAATGAGCAGTTCTTC
.	TRBV2	TRBJ2-7	.	CASSYTLNDEQYF	TGTGCCAGCAGTTATACATTGAACGACGAGCAGTACTTC
.	TRBV19	TRBJ1-2	.	CASSTGYGGYTF	TGTGCCAGTAGTACAGGGTATGGTGGCTACACCTTC
TRBD1	TRBV6-2/TRBV6-3	TRBJ1-5	.	CASSQPRQGGNQPQHF	TGTGCCAGCAGTCAACCCCGACAGGGAGGCAATCAGCCCCAGCATTTT
.	TRBV5-6	TRBJ1-4	once	CASSSNGRIKNEKLFF	TGTGCCAGCAGCTCGAACGGGAGGATCAAAAATGAAAAACTGTTTTTT
.	TRBV29-1	TRBJ1-2	.	CSVANGGAYGYTF	TGCAGCGTTGCGAATGGGGGCGCCTATGGCTACACCTTC
TRBD1	TRBV7-3	TRBJ1-1	.	CASSSRGQGAEAFF	TGTGCCAGCAGCTCTAGGGGACAGGGGGCTGAAGCTTTCTTT
.	TRBV12-5	TRBJ1-1	once	CASGRQYTEAFF	TGTGCTAGTGGTAGGCAGTACACTGAAGCTTTCTTT
.	TRBV7-3	TRBJ2-6	.	CASSLFSVSSGANVLTF	TGTGCCAGCAGCTTATTTAGCGTAAGCTCTGGGGCCAACGTCCTGACTTTC
TRBD1	TRBV4-1	TRBJ2-6	.	CASSQTGGGSGANVLTF	TGCGCCAGCAGCCAAACAGGGGGCGGCTCTGGGGCCAACGTCCTGACTTTC
.	TRBV5-1	TRBJ1-1	.	CASSPRRGSSTEAFF	TGCGCCAGCAGCCCGCGACGGGGCTCATCCACTGAAGCTTTCTTT
TRBD1	TRBV19	TRBJ1-6	.	CASSLDRQSPLHF	TGTGCCAGTAGTCTGGACAGGCAGTCACCCCTCCACTTT
.	TRBV27	TRBJ1-1	once	CASSNSMNTEAFF	TGTGCCAGCAGTAATTCTATGAACACTGAAGCTTTCTTT
TRBD1	TRBV2	TRBJ1-5	.	CASSPDRGKNQPQHF	TGTGCCAGCAGTCCGGACAGGGGGAAGAATCAGCCCCAGCATTTT
.	TRBV7-9	TRBJ2-2	.	CASSFPGATITGELFF	TGTGCCAGCAGCTTTCCGGGGGCAACGATCACCGGGGAGCTGTTTTTT
TRBD1	TRBV20-1	TRBJ1-3	.	CSARGQGPAAGNTIYF	TGCAGTGCTCGTGGACAGGGGCCGGCGGCTGGAAACACCATATATTTT
.	TRBV29-1	TRBJ1-1	.	CSAMSYTEAFF	TGCAGCGCCATGTCATACACTGAAGCTTTCTTT
.	TRBV9	TRBJ1-4	.	CASSVGLHNEKLFF	TGTGCCAGCAGCGTAGGTCTCCATAATGAAAAACTGTTTTTT
.	TRBV7-3	TRBJ1-3	.	CASSLIPLERNTIYF	TGTGCCAGCAGCTTAATCCCCTTGGAAAGAAACACCATATATTTT
TRBD2	TRBV4-2	TRBJ2-1	.	CASRSLAGYEQFF	TGTGCCAGCCGTTCCCTAGCGGGGTATGAGCAGTTCTTC
.	TRBV4-3	TRBJ1-6	.	CASSQDSDYNSPLHF	TGCGCCAGCAGCCAAGACAGTGACTATAATTCACCCCTCCACTTT
TRBD2	TRBV24-1	TRBJ2-1	.	CATSDNSGGPYNEQFF	TGTGCCACCAGTGATAATAGCGGGGGCCCTTACAATGAGCAGTTCTTC
.	TRBV11-2	TRBJ1-1	.	CASSLVVGGTEAFF	TGTGCCAGCAGCTTAGTTGTAGGGGGCACTGAAGCTTTCTTT
.	TRBV9	TRBJ1-2	few	CASSASTANYGYTF	TGTGCCAGCAGCGCTTCAACGGCGAACTATGGCTACACCTTC
TRBD1	TRBV19	TRBJ1-1	.	CASSIDRVNTEAFF	TGTGCCAGTAGTATTGACAGGGTGAACACTGAAGCTTTCTTT
.	TRBV7-2	TRBJ1-5	.	CASSSNSNQPQHF	TGTGCCAGCAGCTCTAATAGCAATCAGCCCCAGCATTTT
.	TRBV30	TRBJ1-1	.	CAWSPPGQANTEAFF	TGTGCCTGGAGCCCCCCCGGGCAGGCGAACACTGAAGCTTTCTTT
TRBD2	TRBV4-1	TRBJ2-5	.	CASSQTGTSGGRRAYF	TGCGCCAGCAGCCAAACCGGGACTAGCGGGGGGCGAAGAGCCTACTTC
TRBD1	TRBV13	TRBJ2-1	.	CASSPRTGPYNEQFF	TGTGCCAGCAGCCCCCGGACAGGGCCCTACAATGAGCAGTTCTTC
TRBD1	TRBV5-6	TRBJ2-7	.	CASRLQGSYEQYF	TGTGCCAGCAGGTTACAGGGGTCCTACGAGCAGTACTTC
.	TRBV3-1/TRBV3-2	TRBJ2-2	.	CASSQLLLAGRGTGELFF	TGTGCCAGCAGCCAATTGTTACTGGCAGGGCGAGGCACCGGGGAGCTGTTTTTT
.	TRBV7-9	TRBJ2-3	.	CASSPGSSTDTQYF	TGTGCCAGCAGCCCCGGCTCGAGCACAGATACGCAGTATTTT
.	TRBV9	TRBJ2-3	.	CASSVVGTSTDTQYF	TGTGCCAGCAGCGTAGTGGGGACTAGCACAGATACGCAGTATTTT
TRBD1	TRBV15	TRBJ1-4	.	CATSARPGQGRTNEKLFF	TGTGCCACCAGCGCGAGACCGGGACAGGGAAGAACTAATGAAAAACTGTTTTTT
.	TRBV6-5	TRBJ1-2	.	CASSQQLNYGYTF	TGTGCCAGCAGTCAACAGTTAAACTATGGCTACACCTTC
TRBD1	TRBV7-3	TRBJ2-7	.	CASSKDRGPTYEQYF	TGTGCCAGCAGCAAGGACAGGGGGCCCACCTACGAGCAGTACTTC
TRBD2	TRBV5-1	TRBJ2-1	.	CASQNLERGVYNEQFF	TGCGCCAGCCAAAACCTCGAGCGGGGGGTGTACAATGAGCAGTTCTTC
.	TRBV11-2	TRBJ2-5	.	CASSLGPQETQYF	TGTGCCAGCAGCTTGGGGCCGCAAGAGACCCAGTACTTC
.	TRBV6-2/TRBV6-3	TRBJ2-7	.	CASSYAGASSYEQYF	TGTGCCAGCAGTTACGCCGGCGCCAGCTCCTACGAGCAGTACTTC
.	TRBV5-4	TRBJ2-6	.	CAITQGKGLSGANVLTF	TGTGCGATCACTCAAGGAAAGGGGCTCTCCGGGGCCAACGTCCTGACTTTC
.	TRBV16	TRBJ1-5	few	CASSQSIPGDSNQPQHF	TGTGCCAGCAGCCAATCGATACCAGGGGATAGCAATCAGCCCCAGCATTTT
TRBD2	TRBV5-5	TRBJ2-5	.	CASSLAQRGGQETQYF	TGTGCCAGCAGCTTGGCCCAGCGGGGGGGCCAAGAGACCCAGTACTTC
.	TRBV6-5	TRBJ1-5	.	CASSPGQFNQPQHF	TGTGCCAGCAGCCCAGGACAGTTCAATCAGCCCCAGCATTTT
.	TRBV19	TRBJ1-1	.	CASNLGWGNTEAFF	TGTGCCAGTAACTTAGGATGGGGGAACACTGAAGCTTTCTTT
TRBD1	TRBV6-4	TRBJ1-1	.	CASSGEQGASEAFF	TGTGCCAGCAGTGGAGAACAGGGGGCCAGTGAAGCTTTCTTT
.	TRBV19	TRBJ1-2	once	CASSIPRVAYGYTF	TGTGCCAGTAGTATCCCCCGGGTCGCCTATGGCTACACCTTC
TRBD2	TRBV7-9	TRBJ2-2	.	CASRTSGGNTGELFF	TGTGCCAGCAGGACTAGCGGGGGGAACACCGGGGAGCTGTTTTTT
.	TRBV5-1	TRBJ2-7	.	CASSLGPNEQYF	TGCGCCAGCAGCTTGGGCCCCAACGAGCAGTACTTC
.	TRBV3-1/TRBV3-2	TRBJ2-1	.	CASSQGGSYNEQFF	TGTGCCAGCAGCCAAGGGGGCAGTTACAATGAGCAGTTCTTC
.	TRBV29-1	TRBJ1-1	.	CSVVGQMNTEAFF	TGCAGCGTTGTAGGACAGATGAACACTGAAGCTTTCTTT
TRBD1	TRBV6-5	TRBJ2-7	once	CASSTRGTGNYEQYF	TGTGCCAGCAGCACCCGGGGGACAGGGAATTACGAGCAGTACTTC